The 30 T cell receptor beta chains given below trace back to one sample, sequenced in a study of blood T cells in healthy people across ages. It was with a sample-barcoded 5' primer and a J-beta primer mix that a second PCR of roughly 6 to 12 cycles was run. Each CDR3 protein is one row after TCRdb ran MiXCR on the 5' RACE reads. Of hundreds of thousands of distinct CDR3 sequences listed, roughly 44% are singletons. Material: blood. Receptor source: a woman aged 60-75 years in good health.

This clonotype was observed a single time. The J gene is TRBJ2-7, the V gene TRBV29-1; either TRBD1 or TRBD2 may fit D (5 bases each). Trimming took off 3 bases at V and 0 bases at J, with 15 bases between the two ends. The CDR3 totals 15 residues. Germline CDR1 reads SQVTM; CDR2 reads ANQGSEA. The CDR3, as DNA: TGCAGCGTTGAGTCTTCCGGGGACCTCTCCTACGAGCAGTACTTC. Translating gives CSVESSGDLSYEQYF.

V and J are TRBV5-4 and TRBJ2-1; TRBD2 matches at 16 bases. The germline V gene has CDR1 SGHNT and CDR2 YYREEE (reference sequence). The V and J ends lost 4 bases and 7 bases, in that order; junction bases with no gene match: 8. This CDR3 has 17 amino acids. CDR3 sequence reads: CASSLGTSGRVGNEQFF. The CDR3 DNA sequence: TGTGCCAGCAGCCTAGGGACTAGCGGGAGGGTAGGGAATGAGCAGTTCTTC.

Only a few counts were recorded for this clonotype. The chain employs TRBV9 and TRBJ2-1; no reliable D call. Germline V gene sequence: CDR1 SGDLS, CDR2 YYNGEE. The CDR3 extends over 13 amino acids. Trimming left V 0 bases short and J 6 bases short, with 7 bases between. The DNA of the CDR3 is TGTGCCAGCAGCGTAGGCCGCCTCAATGAGCAGTTCTTC. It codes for CASSVGRLNEQFF.

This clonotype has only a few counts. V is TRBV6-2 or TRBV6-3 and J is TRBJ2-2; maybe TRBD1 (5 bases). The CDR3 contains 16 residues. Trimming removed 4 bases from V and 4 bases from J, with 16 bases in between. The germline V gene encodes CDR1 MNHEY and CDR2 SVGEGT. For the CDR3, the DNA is TGTGCCAGCAGTTCTTACGATCAGGGTGGCACCGGGGAGCTGTTTTTT. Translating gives CASSSYDQGGTGELFF.

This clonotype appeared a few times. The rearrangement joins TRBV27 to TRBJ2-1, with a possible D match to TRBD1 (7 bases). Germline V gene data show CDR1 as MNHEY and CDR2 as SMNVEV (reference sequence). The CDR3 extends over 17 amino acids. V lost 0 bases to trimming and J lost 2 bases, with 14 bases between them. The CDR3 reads CASSLSRPGGPYNEQFF. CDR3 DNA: TGTGCCAGCAGTTTATCGAGGCCAGGGGGGCCCTACAATGAGCAGTTCTTC.

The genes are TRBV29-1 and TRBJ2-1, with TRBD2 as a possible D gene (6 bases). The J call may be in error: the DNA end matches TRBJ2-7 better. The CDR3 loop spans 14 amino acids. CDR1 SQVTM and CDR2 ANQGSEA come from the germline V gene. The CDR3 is CSVEDRGVGNEQYF. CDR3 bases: TGCAGCGTTGAAGATCGCGGGGTAGGGAATGAGCAGTACTTC.

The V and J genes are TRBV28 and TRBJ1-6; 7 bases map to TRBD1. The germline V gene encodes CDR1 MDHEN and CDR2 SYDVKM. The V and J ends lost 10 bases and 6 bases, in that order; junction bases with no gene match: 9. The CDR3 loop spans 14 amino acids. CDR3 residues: CATLRDRINSPLHF. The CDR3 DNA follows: TGTGCCACCCTCCGGGACAGAATTAATTCACCCCTCCACTTT.

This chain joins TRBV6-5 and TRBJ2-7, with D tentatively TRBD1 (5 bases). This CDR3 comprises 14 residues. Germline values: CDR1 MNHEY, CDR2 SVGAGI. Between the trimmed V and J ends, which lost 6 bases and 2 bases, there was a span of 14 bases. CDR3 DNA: TGTGCCAGCAGGAAAAAGACAGTTGCCTACGAGCAGTACTTC. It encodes CASRKKTVAYEQYF.

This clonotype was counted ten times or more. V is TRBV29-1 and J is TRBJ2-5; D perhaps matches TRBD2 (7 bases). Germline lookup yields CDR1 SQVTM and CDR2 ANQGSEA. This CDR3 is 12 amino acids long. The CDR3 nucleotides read TGCACCACTCGGGGGGCTAAAGAGACCCAGTACTTC. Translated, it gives CTTRGAKETQYF.

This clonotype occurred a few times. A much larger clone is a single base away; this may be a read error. CDR3 sequence: CSAGQSLYNEQYF. The CDR3 nucleotides are TGCAGCGCGGGACAGAGTTTATACAATGAGCAGTACTTC. The V call is TRBV29-1, the J call TRBJ2-1; 7 bases map to TRBD1. The DNA end favors TRBJ2-7, so the J call may be wrong. Germline-derived CDR1 and CDR2 are SQVTM and ANQGSEA. The CDR3 extends over 13 amino acids.

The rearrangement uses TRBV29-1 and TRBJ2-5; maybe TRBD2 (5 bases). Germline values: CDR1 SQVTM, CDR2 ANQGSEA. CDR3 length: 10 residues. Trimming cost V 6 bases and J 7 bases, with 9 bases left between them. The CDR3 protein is CSVARGTQYF. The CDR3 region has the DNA TGCAGCGTCGCCCGGGGGACCCAGTACTTC.

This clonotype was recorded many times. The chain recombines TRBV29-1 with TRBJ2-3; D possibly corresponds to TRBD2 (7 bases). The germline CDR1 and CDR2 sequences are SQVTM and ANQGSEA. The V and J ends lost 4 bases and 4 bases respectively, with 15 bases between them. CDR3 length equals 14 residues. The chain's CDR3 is CSVVWGGPADTQYF. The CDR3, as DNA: TGCAGCGTTGTATGGGGGGGCCCAGCAGATACGCAGTATTTT.

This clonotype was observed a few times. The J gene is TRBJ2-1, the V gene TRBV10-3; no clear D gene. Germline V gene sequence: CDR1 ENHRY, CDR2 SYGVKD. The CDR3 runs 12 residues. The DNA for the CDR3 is TGTGCAATCGCCCAACCAGACCGTGAGCAGTTCTTC. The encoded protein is CAIAQPDREQFF.

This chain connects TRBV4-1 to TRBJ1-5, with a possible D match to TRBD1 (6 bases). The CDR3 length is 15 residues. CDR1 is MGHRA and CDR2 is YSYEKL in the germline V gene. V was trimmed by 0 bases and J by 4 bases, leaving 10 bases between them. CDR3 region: CASSQDTGRNQPQHF. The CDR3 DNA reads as TGCGCCAGCAGCCAAGATACAGGGAGGAATCAGCCCCAGCATTTT.

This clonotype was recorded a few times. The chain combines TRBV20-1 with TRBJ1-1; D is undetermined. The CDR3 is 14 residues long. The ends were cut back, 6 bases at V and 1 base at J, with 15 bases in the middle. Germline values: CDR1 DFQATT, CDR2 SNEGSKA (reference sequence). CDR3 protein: CSAQRAGSNTEAFF. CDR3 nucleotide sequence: TGCAGTGCCCAGAGGGCGGGGTCGAACACTGAAGCTTTCTTT.

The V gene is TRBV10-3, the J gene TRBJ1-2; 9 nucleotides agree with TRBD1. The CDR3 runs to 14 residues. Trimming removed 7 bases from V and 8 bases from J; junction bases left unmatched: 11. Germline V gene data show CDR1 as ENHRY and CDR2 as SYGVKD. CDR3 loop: CAITNSGQGEGYTF. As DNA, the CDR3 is TGTGCCATCACCAATTCGGGACAGGGAGAGGGCTACACCTTC.

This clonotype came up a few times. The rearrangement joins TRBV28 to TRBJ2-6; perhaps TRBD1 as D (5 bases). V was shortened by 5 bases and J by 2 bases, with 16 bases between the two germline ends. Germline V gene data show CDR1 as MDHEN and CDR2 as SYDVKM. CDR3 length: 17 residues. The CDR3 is CASSPPLGLAGANVLTF. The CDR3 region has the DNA TGTGCCAGCAGTCCTCCCCTGGGGCTCGCTGGGGCCAACGTCCTGACTTTC.

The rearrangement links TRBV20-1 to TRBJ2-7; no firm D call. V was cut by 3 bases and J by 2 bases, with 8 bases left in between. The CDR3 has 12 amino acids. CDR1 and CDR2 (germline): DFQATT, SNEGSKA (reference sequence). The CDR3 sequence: CSASSSPYEQYF. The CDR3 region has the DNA TGCAGTGCTAGTTCCAGCCCCTACGAGCAGTACTTC.

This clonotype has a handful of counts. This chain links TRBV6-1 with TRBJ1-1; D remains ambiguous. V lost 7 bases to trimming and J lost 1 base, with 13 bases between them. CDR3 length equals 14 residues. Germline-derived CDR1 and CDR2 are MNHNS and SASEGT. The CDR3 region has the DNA TGTGCCAGCATGCAAGGCGACAAGAACACTGAAGCTTTCTTT. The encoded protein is CASMQGDKNTEAFF.

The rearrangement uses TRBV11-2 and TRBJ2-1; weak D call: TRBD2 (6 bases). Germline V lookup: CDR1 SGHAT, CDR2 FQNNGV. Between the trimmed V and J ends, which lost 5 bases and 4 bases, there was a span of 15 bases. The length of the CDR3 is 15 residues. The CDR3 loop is CASSPPEGKYNEQFF. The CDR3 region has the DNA TGTGCCAGCAGCCCCCCGGAGGGGAAGTACAATGAGCAGTTCTTC.

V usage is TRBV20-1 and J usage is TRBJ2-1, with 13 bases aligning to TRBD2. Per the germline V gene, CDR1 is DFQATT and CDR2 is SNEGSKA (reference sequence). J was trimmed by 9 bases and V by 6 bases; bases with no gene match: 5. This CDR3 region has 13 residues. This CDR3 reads CSAWTSGSSEQFF. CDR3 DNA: TGCAGTGCCTGGACTAGCGGGAGCAGTGAGCAGTTCTTC.

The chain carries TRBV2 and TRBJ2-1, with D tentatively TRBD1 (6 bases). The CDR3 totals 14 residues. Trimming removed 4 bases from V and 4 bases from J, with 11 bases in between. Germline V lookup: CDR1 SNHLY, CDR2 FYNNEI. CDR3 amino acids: CASSGQVSYNEQFF. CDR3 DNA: TGTGCCAGCAGTGGACAGGTTTCTTACAATGAGCAGTTCTTC.

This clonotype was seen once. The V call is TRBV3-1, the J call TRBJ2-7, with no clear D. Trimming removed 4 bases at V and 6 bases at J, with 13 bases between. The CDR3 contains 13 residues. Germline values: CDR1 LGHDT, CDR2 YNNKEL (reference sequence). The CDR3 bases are TGTGCCAGCAGCCCCGGGCCAGTCGGCGAGCAGTACTTC. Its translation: CASSPGPVGEQYF.

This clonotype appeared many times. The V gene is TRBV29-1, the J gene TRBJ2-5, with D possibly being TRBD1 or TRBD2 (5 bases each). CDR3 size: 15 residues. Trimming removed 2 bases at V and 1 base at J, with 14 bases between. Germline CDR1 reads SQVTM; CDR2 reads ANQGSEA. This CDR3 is CSVESRESGQETQYF. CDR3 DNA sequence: TGCAGCGTTGAATCCAGGGAGTCGGGCCAAGAGACCCAGTACTTC. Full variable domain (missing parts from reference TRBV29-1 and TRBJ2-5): SAVISQKPSRDICQRGTSLTIQCQVDSQVTMMFWYRQQPGQSLTLIATANQGSEATYESGFVIDKFPISRPNLTFSTLTVSNMSPEDSSIYLCSVESRESGQETQYFGPGTRLLVL.

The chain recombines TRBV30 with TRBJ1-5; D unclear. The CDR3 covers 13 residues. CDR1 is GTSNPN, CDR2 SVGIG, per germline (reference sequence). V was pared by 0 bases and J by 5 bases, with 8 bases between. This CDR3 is CAWSVRTYQPQHF. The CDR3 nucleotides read TGTGCCTGGAGTGTAAGGACCTATCAGCCCCAGCATTTT.

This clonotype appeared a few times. The CDR3, as DNA: TGTGCCAGCAGTCACCGCACCCTAGATAGCACAGATACGCAGTATTTT. This translates into CASSHRTLDSTDTQYF. This rearrangement joins TRBV27 to TRBJ2-3; D not certain. Trimming removed 5 bases at V and 0 bases at J, with 15 bases between. Germline V gene data show CDR1 as MNHEY and CDR2 as SMNVEV (reference sequence). CDR3 length: 16 residues.

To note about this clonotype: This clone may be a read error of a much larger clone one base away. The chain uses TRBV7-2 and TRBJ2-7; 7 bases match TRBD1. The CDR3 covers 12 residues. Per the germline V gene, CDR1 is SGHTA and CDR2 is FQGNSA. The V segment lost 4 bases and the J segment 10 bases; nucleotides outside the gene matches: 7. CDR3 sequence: CASSSLGQLQYF. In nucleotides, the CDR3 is TGTGCCAGCAGCTCGCTGGGACAGCTCCAGTACTTC.

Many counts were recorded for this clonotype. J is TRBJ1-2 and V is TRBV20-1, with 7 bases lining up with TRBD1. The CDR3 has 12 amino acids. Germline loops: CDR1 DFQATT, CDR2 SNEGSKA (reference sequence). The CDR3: CRGGGGDYGYTF. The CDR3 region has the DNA TGCAGGGGGGGAGGGGGCGACTATGGCTACACCTTC.

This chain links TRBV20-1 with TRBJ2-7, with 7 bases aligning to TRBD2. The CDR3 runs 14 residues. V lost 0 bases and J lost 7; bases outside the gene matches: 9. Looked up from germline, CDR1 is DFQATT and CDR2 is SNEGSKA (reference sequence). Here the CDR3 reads CSARDAPSGNEQYF. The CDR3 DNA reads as TGCAGTGCTAGAGATGCGCCTAGCGGTAATGAGCAGTACTTC.

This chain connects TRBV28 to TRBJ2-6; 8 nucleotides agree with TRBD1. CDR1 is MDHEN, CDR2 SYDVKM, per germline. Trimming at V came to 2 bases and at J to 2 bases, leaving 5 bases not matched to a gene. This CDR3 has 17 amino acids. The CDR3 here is CASSLGDRGAGANVLTF. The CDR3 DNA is TGTGCCAGCAGTTTAGGAGACAGGGGCGCTGGGGCCAACGTCCTGACTTTC.